This TCR beta chain was sequenced during a study of cytomegalovirus exposure and HLA in healthy donors. Here immunoSEQ multiplex PCR was the method, and the copy in TCRdb shows in-frame clones only, minus some. The repertoire holds roughly 60,000 clones, with 75% to 95% as singletons. This clone appeared a single time. Its antigen is not identified. There are 15 residues in the CDR3. In germline, CDR1 is SGHVS, CDR2 FQNEAQ. V lost 2 bases and J lost 4, with 14 bases in between. Study results and caveats: The study flagged 150 to 200 TCR beta chains as cytomegalovirus-associated. Under in vitro conditions, a few CMV-associated chains were confirmed as specific for CMV antigens. Most TCR sequences showed up rarely, but some public TCRs showed up in many donors.

This chain uses TRBV7-8 with TRBJ1-2; D is ambiguous. Material for sequencing was PBMCs. The sequence was collected from a woman in her twenties or thirties in good health and CMV-seronegative. The CDR3 bases are TGTGCCAGCAGCTTAATGGGCGAAGCTGCCTATGGCTACACCTTC. Translated, it gives CASSLMGEAAYGYTF.